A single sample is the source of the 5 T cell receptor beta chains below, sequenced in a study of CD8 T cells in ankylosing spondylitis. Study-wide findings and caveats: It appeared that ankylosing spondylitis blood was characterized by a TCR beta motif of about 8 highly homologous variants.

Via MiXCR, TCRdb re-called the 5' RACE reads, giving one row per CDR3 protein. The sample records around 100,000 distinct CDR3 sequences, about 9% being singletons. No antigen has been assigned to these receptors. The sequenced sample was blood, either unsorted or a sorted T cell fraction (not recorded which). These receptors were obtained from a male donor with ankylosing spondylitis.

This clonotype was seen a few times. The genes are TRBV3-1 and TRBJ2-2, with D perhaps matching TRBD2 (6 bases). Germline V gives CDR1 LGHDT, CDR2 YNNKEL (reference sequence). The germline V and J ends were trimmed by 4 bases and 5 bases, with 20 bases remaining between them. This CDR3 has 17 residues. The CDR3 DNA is TGTGCCAGCAGCCCAGTACACGAGCGGAGCGGGACCGGGGAGCTGTTTTTT. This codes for CASSPVHERSGTGELFF.

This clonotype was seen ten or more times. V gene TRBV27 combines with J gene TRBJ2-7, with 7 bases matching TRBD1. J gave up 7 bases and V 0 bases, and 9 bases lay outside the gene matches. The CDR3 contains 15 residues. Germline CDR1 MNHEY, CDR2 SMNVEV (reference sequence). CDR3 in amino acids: CASSLSIEGAREQYF. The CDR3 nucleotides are TGTGCCAGCAGTTTATCGATCGAGGGGGCGCGAGAGCAGTACTTC.

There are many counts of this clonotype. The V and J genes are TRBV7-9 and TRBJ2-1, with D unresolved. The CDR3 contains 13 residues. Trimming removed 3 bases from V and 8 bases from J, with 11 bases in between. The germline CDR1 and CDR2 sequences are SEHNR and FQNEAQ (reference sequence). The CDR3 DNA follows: TGTGCCAGCAGCTTCAACCCGGATGATGAGCAGTTCTTC. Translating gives CASSFNPDDEQFF.

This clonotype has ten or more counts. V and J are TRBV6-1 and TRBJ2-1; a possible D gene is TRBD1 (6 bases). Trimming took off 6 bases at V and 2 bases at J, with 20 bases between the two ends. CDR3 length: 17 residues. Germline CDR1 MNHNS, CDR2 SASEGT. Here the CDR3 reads CASSRDIALVTYNEQFF. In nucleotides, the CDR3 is TGTGCCAGCAGCCGGGACATCGCCTTAGTCACCTACAATGAGCAGTTCTTC.

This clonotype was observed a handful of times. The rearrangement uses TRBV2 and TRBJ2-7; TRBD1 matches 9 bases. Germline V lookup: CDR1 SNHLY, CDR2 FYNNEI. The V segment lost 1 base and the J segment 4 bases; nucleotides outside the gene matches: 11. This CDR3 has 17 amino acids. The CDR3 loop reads CASSEGAGTGTLYEQYF. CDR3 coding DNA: TGTGCCAGCAGTGAAGGGGCGGGGACAGGGACCCTTTACGAGCAGTACTTC.